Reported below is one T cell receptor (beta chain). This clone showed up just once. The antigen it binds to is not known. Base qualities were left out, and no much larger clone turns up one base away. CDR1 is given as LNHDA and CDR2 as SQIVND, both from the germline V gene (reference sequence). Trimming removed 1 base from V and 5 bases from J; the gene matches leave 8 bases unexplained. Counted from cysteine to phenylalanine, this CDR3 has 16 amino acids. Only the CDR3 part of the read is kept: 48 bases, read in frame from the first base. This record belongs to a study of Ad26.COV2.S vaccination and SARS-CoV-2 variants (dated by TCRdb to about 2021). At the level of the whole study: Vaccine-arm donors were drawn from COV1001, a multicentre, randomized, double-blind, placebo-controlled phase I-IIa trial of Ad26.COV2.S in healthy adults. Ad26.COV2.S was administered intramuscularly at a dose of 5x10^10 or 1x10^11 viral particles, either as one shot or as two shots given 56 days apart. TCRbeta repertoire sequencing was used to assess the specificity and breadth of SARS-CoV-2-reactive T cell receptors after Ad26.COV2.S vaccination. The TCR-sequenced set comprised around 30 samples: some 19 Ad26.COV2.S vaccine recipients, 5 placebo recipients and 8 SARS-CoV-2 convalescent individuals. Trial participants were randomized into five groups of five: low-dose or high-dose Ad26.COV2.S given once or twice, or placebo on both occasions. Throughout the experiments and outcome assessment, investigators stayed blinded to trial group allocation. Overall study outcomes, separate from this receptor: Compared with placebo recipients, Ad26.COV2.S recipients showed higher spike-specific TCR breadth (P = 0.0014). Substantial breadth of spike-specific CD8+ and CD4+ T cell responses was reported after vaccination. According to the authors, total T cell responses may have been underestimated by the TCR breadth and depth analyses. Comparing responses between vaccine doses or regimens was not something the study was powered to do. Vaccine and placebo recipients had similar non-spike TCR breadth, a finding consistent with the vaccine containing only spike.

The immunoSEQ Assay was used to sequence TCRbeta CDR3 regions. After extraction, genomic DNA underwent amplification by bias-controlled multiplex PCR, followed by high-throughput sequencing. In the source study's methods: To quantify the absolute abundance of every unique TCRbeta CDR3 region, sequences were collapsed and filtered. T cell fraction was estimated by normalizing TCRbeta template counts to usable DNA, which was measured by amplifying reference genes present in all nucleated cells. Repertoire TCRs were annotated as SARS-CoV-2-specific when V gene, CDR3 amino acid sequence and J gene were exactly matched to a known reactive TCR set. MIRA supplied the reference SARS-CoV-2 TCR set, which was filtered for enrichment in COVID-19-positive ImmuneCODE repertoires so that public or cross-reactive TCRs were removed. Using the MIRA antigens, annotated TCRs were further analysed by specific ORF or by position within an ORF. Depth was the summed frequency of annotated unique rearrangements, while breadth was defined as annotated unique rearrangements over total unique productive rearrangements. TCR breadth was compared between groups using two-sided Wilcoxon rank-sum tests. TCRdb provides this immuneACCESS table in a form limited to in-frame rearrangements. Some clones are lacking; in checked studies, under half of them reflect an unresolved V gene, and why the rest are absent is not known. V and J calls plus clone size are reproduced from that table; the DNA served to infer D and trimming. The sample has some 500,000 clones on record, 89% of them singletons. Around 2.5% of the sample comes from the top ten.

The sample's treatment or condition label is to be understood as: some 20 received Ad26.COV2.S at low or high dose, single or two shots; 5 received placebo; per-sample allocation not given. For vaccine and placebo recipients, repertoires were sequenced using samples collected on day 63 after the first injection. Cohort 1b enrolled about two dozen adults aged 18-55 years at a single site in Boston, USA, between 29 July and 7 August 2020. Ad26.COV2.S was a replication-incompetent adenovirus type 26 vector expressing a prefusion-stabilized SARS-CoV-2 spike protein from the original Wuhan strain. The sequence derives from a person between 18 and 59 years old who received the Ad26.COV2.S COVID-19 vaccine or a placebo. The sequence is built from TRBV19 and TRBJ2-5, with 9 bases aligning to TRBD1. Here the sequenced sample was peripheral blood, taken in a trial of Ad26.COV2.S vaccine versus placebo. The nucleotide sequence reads TGTGCCAGTAGTATAGGAGTGGACAGGGGAGGCGAGACCCAGTACTTC. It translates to CASSIGVDRGGETQYF.